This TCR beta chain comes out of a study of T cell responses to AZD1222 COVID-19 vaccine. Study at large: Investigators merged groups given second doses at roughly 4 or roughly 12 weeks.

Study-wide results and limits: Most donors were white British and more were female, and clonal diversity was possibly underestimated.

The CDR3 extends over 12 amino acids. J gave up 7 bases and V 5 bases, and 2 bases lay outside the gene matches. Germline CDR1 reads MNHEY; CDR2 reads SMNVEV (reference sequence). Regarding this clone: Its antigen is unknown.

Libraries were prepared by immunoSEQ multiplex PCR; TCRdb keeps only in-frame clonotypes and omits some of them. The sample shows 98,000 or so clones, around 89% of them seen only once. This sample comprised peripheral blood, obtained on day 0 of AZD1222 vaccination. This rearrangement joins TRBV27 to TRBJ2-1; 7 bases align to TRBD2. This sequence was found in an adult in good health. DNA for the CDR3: TGTGCCAGCAGTGGGGGGGTAAATGAGCAGTTCTTC. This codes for CASSGGVNEQFF.